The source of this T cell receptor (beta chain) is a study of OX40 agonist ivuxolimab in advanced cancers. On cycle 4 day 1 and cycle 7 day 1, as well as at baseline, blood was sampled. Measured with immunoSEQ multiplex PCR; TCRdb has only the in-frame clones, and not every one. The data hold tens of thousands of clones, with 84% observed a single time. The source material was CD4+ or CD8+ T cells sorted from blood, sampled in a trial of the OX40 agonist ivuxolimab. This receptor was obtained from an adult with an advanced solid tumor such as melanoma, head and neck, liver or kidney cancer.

This chain's CDR3 is CASSLIQGIVPSSSGNTIYF. The CDR3 DNA sequence: TGTGCCAGCAGCCTGATACAGGGGATCGTCCCCTCGTCGTCCGGAAACACCATATATTTT. The J gene is TRBJ1-3, the V gene TRBV5-5; TRBD1 aligns across 7 bases. There are 20 residues in the CDR3. Trimming at V came to 4 bases and at J to 4 bases, leaving 23 bases not matched to a gene. Germline assignment: CDR1 SGHKS and CDR2 YYEKEE (reference sequence).